The 10 T cell receptor beta chains in this list originate from one sample, sequenced in a study of neurological immune-mediated disorders. TCRdb re-derived calls from the 5' RACE reads in MiXCR, one entry per CDR3 protein. Among about 79,000 distinct CDR3 sequences listed, about 14% were seen once. The sequenced sample consisted of PBMCs. These receptors were taken from a woman in her forties or fifties in good health.

This clonotype was seen ten or more times. The chain combines TRBV12-3 or TRBV12-4 with TRBJ2-2, with D possibly being TRBD1 (6 bases). V lost 5 bases, J lost 4 bases, and 14 bases lay in between. There are 15 residues in the CDR3. The CDR3 reads CASSHRDRLTGELFF. The CDR3 DNA sequence: TGTGCCAGCAGTCATAGAGACAGGCTCACCGGGGAGCTGTTTTTT.

This clonotype was counted many times. The chain has TRBV11-3 and TRBJ2-1; D could derive from TRBD1 or TRBD2 (5 bases each). Germline V gene lookup returns CDR1 SGHNT and CDR2 YENEEA. Trimming stripped 4 bases from V and 0 bases from J, with 10 bases between. There are 15 residues in the CDR3. CDR3 loop: CASSWDRSSYNEQFF. In DNA, the CDR3 is TGTGCCAGCAGCTGGGACCGGAGCTCCTACAATGAGCAGTTCTTC.

At least ten counts were recorded for this clonotype. The chain couples TRBV6-1 to TRBJ1-1; D is unresolved. V lost 2 bases and J 10 bases, leaving 14 bases between the germline ends. This CDR3 comprises 13 residues. Germline V gene lookup returns CDR1 MNHNS and CDR2 SASEGT. The CDR3 DNA is TGTGCCAGCAGTGAACTGCGGGTTCTCCCAGCTTTCTTT. It yields the protein CASSELRVLPAFF.

This clonotype was seen ten or more times. The chain employs TRBV27 and TRBJ1-5; no reliable D call. The CDR3 is made up of 15 amino acids. V dropped 2 bases and J dropped 2 bases, with 10 bases sitting between them. The V gene's germline CDR1 is MNHEY and CDR2 SMNVEV (reference sequence). The CDR3 loop is CASSLRADGNQPQHF. For the CDR3, the DNA is TGTGCCAGCAGTTTAAGGGCAGATGGCAATCAGCCCCAGCATTTT.

This clonotype appeared many times. The gene calls are TRBV20-1 and TRBJ2-5; D might be TRBD2 (5 bases). Trimming removed 3 bases at V and 5 bases at J, with 16 bases between. Germline V lookup: CDR1 DFQATT, CDR2 SNEGSKA (reference sequence). This CDR3 comprises 14 residues. The CDR3 DNA follows: TGCAGTGCTAGCGGGGTGGCGAGTTCGGAGACCCAGTACTTC. It specifies CSASGVASSETQYF.

This clonotype occurred many times. V is TRBV10-3 and J is TRBJ2-3, with 14 bases aligning to TRBD2. The germline gives CDR1 ENHRY, CDR2 SYGVKD. V lost 6 bases and J lost 0; bases outside the gene matches: 11. The CDR3 totals 19 residues. In DNA form, the CDR3 reads TGTGCCATCAGGGAGCTGGCGGGACTAGCGGGGGTGAGCACAGATACGCAGTATTTT. Translation: CAIRELAGLAGVSTDTQYF.

This clonotype has at least ten counts. This sequence joins TRBV2 and TRBJ2-7; D possibly corresponds to TRBD2 (5 bases). CDR1 is SNHLY and CDR2 is FYNNEI in the germline V gene. V gave up 7 bases and J gave up 3 bases, with 16 bases separating them. The CDR3 loop spans 14 amino acids. CDR3: CASIGELVNYEQYF. For the CDR3, the DNA is TGTGCCAGCATTGGGGAGCTGGTCAACTACGAGCAGTACTTC.

The chain joins TRBV20-1 to TRBJ2-2; no clear D gene. Germline V lookup: CDR1 DFQATT, CDR2 SNEGSKA (reference sequence). This CDR3 has 12 residues. The germline V and J ends were trimmed by 3 bases and 0 bases, with 2 bases remaining between them. CDR3 DNA sequence: TGCAGTGCTAGCTCGAACACCGGGGAGCTGTTTTTT. Amino acid sequence: CSASSNTGELFF.

There are many counts of this clonotype. This chain uses TRBV6-5 with TRBJ2-7; 9 bases align to TRBD1. V trimming: 5 bases; J trimming: 1 base; junction bases outside the gene matches: 9. This CDR3 spans 16 amino acids. Germline V lookup: CDR1 MNHEY, CDR2 SVGAGI. Here the CDR3 reads CASSPRGQGPSYEQYF. The CDR3 DNA reads as TGTGCCAGCAGTCCCCGGGGACAGGGACCTTCCTACGAGCAGTACTTC.

A few counts support this clonotype. The J gene is TRBJ1-2, the V gene TRBV28; weak D call: TRBD1 (6 bases). V was cut by 1 base and J by 7 bases, with 10 bases left in between. The CDR3 runs 13 residues. Germline values: CDR1 MDHEN, CDR2 SYDVKM. CDR3 bases: TGTGCCAGCAGTTTATCGGGGGCGCGTGGCTACACCTTC. Its protein product is CASSLSGARGYTF.